Given below is one TCR beta chain in context. The CDR3 covers 16 residues. The V and J ends lost 2 bases and 4 bases, in that order; junction bases with no gene match: 6. Germline lookup yields CDR1 SGDLS and CDR2 YYNGEE. For each subset, genomic DNA was distributed in equal portions over several immunoSEQ plates. Clones were read by immunoSEQ multiplex PCR, and TCRdb kept only the in-frame ones, dropping some. This sample has approximately 2.5 million clones; about 92% occur once, and the top ten carry over 0.12%. The sample originates from a study of shared clonotypes between healthy human individuals. At the level of the study: Each donor had three CD4 naive, three CD4 memory, two CD8 naive and one CD8 memory plate.

Each donor was a Caucasian adult residing in Nashville, Tennessee. The chain combines TRBV9 with TRBJ2-2; 9 positions match TRBD2. This TCR was sampled from a man between 18 and 29 years old in good health. The sequencing sample was made of naive CD4+ T cells sorted from blood. Subset here: CD45RA+ positively selected. The CDR3, as DNA: TGTGCCAGCAGCGTGGCACTAGCGGGTGGCACCGGGGAGCTGTTTTTT. It specifies CASSVALAGGTGELFF. The whole variable domain, filled in from reference TRBV9 and TRBJ2-2, reads DSGVTQTPKHLITATGQRVTLRCSPRSGDLSVYWYQQSLDQGLQFLIQYYNGEERAKGNILERFSAQQFPDLHSELNLSSLELGDSALYFCASSVALAGGTGELFFGEGSRLTVL.